One and the same sample provided the 24 T cell receptor beta chains below, sequenced in a study of T cell repertoires in cytomegalovirus infection (dated by TCRdb to the late 2010s). Reads for this sample came from an Illumina HiSeq 1500. Clones were called with MiXCR by TCRdb after fastp trimmed the public reads at Q25, and only in-frame beta chains were retained. Rows with one shared CDR3 protein collapse into an entry with the most common genes and DNA. The sample table shows fewer than 550,000 distinct CDR3 sequences, and approximately 10% are seen once. The ten largest clones take up about a tenth of the sample. The specimen was PBMCs. The receptors come from a human donor in good health (CMV status not recorded). Some clones in this sample may be carry-over from other donors' samples.

There are a few counts of this clonotype. The rearrangement links TRBV20-1 to TRBJ2-1; 9 bases align to TRBD1. Germline loops: CDR1 DFQATT, CDR2 SNEGSKA (reference sequence). The CDR3 extends over 16 amino acids. V shed 0 bases, J shed 5 bases, and the junction held 8 bases outside the gene matches. The CDR3 sequence: CSARERTGDHDNEQFF. The CDR3 nucleotides are TGCAGTGCTAGAGAGAGGACAGGGGATCATGACAATGAGCAGTTCTTC.

At least ten counts were recorded for this clonotype. The chain links TRBV7-2 to TRBJ2-7; TRBD2 agrees at 13 bases. V was clipped by 1 base and J by 7 bases; unmatched bases: 4. The CDR3 sequence is 15 residues long. CDR1 and CDR2 from the germline V gene are SGHTA and FQGNSA. CDR3 region: CASSLEGLAGVEQYF. In nucleotides, the CDR3 is TGTGCCAGCAGCTTAGAAGGACTAGCGGGAGTTGAGCAGTACTTC.

At least ten counts were recorded for this clonotype. This chain connects TRBV12-3 or TRBV12-4 to TRBJ1-5; D gene uncertain. CDR3 length: 15 residues. V dropped 2 bases and J dropped 2 bases, with 10 bases sitting between them. The CDR3 spells CASSLSARRNQPQHF. CDR3 sequence (DNA): TGTGCCAGCAGTTTATCGGCCCGCCGCAATCAGCCCCAGCATTTT.

This clonotype was counted many times. This chain links TRBV10-3 with TRBJ1-1; 8 bases align to TRBD1. The germline V gene has CDR1 ENHRY and CDR2 SYGVKD. The CDR3 is 13 amino acids. The V and J ends lost 6 bases and 1 base, in that order; junction bases with no gene match: 1. CDR3 residues: CAIRGQANTEAFF. In DNA, the CDR3 is TGTGCCATCAGGGGACAGGCGAACACTGAAGCTTTCTTT.

This clonotype was recorded many times. The chain has TRBV11-2 and TRBJ1-1; no definite D call. The V end was cut by 0 bases, the J end by 2 bases, with 10 bases between. Germline V lookup: CDR1 SGHAT, CDR2 FQNNGV. The CDR3 is made up of 15 amino acids. The CDR3 here is CASSLDYAPNTEAFF. In nucleotides, the CDR3 is TGTGCCAGCAGCTTAGATTATGCCCCAAACACTGAAGCTTTCTTT. Combining the CDR3 with reference TRBV11-2 and TRBJ1-1 gives the whole variable domain EAGVAQSPRYKIIEKRQSVAFWCNPISGHATLYWYQQILGQGPKLLIQFQNNGVVDDSQLPKDRFSAERLKGVDSTLKIQPAKLEDSAVYLCASSLDYAPNTEAFFGQGTRLTVV.

This clonotype was detected ten times or more. This chain uses TRBV7-9 with TRBJ2-7; D may match TRBD1 or TRBD2 (8 bases each). Trimming took 10 bases from V and 7 from J, leaving 17 bases between them. There are 12 residues in the CDR3. CDR1 is SEHNR and CDR2 is FQNEAQ in the germline V gene (reference sequence). The CDR3 here is CATRQGTREQYF. CDR3 DNA sequence: TGTGCCACCCGACAGGGGACTAGAGAGCAGTACTTC.

This clonotype was detected many times. J is TRBJ2-5 and V is TRBV7-8, with TRBD2 matching 7 bases. V was pared by 8 bases and J by 0 bases, with 9 bases of the junction left unmatched. The CDR3 has 15 amino acids. Germline V gene sequence: CDR1 SGHVS, CDR2 FQNEAQ. The CDR3 region has the DNA TGTGCCAGCGGCGGGACTATTCTGTACCAAGAGACCCAGTACTTC. Amino acid sequence: CASGGTILYQETQYF.

This clonotype was counted ten times or more. The chain joins TRBV7-3 to TRBJ1-1, with D possibly TRBD1 on 6 matching bases. Germline V gene data show CDR1 as SGHTA and CDR2 as FQGTGA. This CDR3 contains 13 residues. Trimming removed 6 bases from V and 1 base from J, with 9 bases in between. CDR3 DNA: TGTGCCAGCAGATGGGACAAGAACACTGAAGCTTTCTTT. Protein sequence: CASRWDKNTEAFF.

This clonotype was counted at least ten times. This chain uses TRBV11-3 with TRBJ2-3, with 12 bases that match TRBD2. V trimming: 5 bases; J trimming: 3 bases; junction bases outside the gene matches: 6. The CDR3 runs to 16 residues. In germline, CDR1 is SGHNT, CDR2 YENEEA. The CDR3 loop is CASSARTSGMTDTQYF. CDR3 sequence (DNA): TGTGCCAGCAGCGCCCGGACTAGCGGGATGACAGATACGCAGTATTTT.

This clonotype was recorded at least ten times. This sequence joins TRBV11-1 and TRBJ2-1; D may be TRBD2 (6 bases). The CDR3 is 13 amino acids. Trimming removed 5 bases from V and 7 bases from J, with 12 bases in between. Germline CDR1 SGHAT, CDR2 FQDESV (reference sequence). DNA of the CDR3: TGTGCCAGCAGCCTCAGTGGGAGGAATGAGCAGTTCTTC. Protein product: CASSLSGRNEQFF.

This sequence joins TRBV5-4 and TRBJ2-2; 9 bases line up with TRBD2. This CDR3 contains 16 residues. The V gene end was trimmed by 4 bases and the J gene end by 0 bases; junction bases not matched to a gene: 4. Germline CDR1 reads SGHNT; CDR2 reads YYREEE (reference sequence). The CDR3 loop reads CASSRSSGANTGELFF. The CDR3 DNA is TGTGCCAGCAGCCGTTCTAGCGGGGCGAACACCGGGGAGCTGTTTTTT.

This clonotype was observed many times. The gene calls are TRBV27 and TRBJ1-3, with unresolved D. Trimming shortened V by 0 bases and J by 0 bases, and 9 bases separated the two germline ends. The CDR3 extends over 16 amino acids. The germline CDR1 and CDR2 sequences are MNHEY and SMNVEV (reference sequence). DNA for the CDR3: TGTGCCAGCAGTTTATCGGGAGCCCTCTCTGGAAACACCATATATTTT. Translation gives CASSLSGALSGNTIYF.

Ten or more counts support this clonotype. This chain connects TRBV27 to TRBJ1-3, with TRBD1 identical over 9 bases. Germline V lookup: CDR1 MNHEY, CDR2 SMNVEV (reference sequence). Trimming took 5 bases from V and 0 from J; bases not matched to a gene: 11. The length of the CDR3 is 18 residues. CDR3 DNA: TGTGCCAGCAGTCCGGGGACAGGGCCGATTTTCTCTGGAAACACCATATATTTT. It is translated as CASSPGTGPIFSGNTIYF.

This clonotype was detected only a few times. The gene calls are TRBV19 and TRBJ1-6, with 9 bases matching TRBD1. V lost 5 bases to trimming and J lost 8 bases; unmatched junction nucleotides: 4. CDR3 size: 14 residues. Germline-derived CDR1 and CDR2 are LNHDA and SQIVND (reference sequence). This chain's CDR3 is CASSRDRGYSPLHF. The CDR3 DNA is TGTGCCAGTAGTCGTGACAGGGGGTATTCACCCCTCCACTTT.

This clonotype was recorded many times. The rearrangement joins TRBV6-6 to TRBJ2-6; perhaps TRBD2 as D (6 bases). V lost 10 bases to trimming and J lost 4 bases, with 23 bases between them. This CDR3 has 17 residues. Germline CDR1 is MNHNY and CDR2 is SVGAGI (reference sequence). CDR3 loop: CATILMGGLSGANVLTF. CDR3 nucleotides: TGTGCCACCATCCTAATGGGGGGACTGAGCGGGGCCAACGTCCTGACTTTC.

This clonotype occurred a few times. The chain employs TRBV27 and TRBJ1-6, with D possibly matching TRBD1 (5 bases). Germline-derived CDR1 and CDR2 are MNHEY and SMNVEV (reference sequence). CDR3 length equals 13 residues. The V end lost 0 bases, the J end lost 15 bases, and 12 bases lay between the germline ends. In DNA, the CDR3 is TGTGCCAGCAGTTTATCTCGTCAAGGGGACCTCCACTTT. Translated, it gives CASSLSRQGDLHF.

This clonotype came up many times. In nucleotides, the CDR3 is TGTGCCAGCGGTACTGGAAGGGCCCTGAACACCGGGGAGCTGTTTTTT. Residues: CASGTGRALNTGELFF. The chain joins TRBV6-5 to TRBJ2-2; no clear D gene. The CDR3 extends over 16 amino acids. Looked up from germline, CDR1 is MNHEY and CDR2 is SVGAGI. V lost 8 bases, J lost 1 base, and 17 bases lay in between.

In this sample, this clonotype turned up many times. This CDR3 reads CASSETGGSEAFF. The CDR3 DNA reads TGTGCCAGCAGCGAGACGGGGGGCTCTGAAGCTTTCTTT. The chain is built from TRBV5-6 and TRBJ1-1; D is possibly TRBD1 (6 bases). The CDR3 has 13 residues. Germline assignment: CDR1 SGHDT and CDR2 YYEEEE. Between the trimmed V and J ends, which lost 4 bases and 6 bases, there was a span of 13 bases.

This clonotype was picked up many times. The chain combines TRBV27 with TRBJ2-3, with 12 bases matching TRBD2. This CDR3 spans 17 amino acids. Unmatched junction bases numbered 12, after V lost 5 bases and J lost 6 bases. The V gene's germline CDR1 is MNHEY and CDR2 SMNVEV (reference sequence). CDR3 sequence: CASSLNGLAGYMDTQYF. The CDR3 DNA is TGTGCCAGCAGTCTCAACGGACTAGCGGGGTACATGGATACGCAGTATTTT.

Remarks on this clonotype: Just one base apart from a much larger clone, this may be a read error. V gene TRBV18 combines with J gene TRBJ1-2, with a tentative D call TRBD1 (5 bases). Germline V gene lookup returns CDR1 KGHSH and CDR2 LQKENI. The V gene lost 2 bases and the J gene lost 10 bases, with 20 bases spanning the gap. The length of the CDR3 is 15 residues. This chain's CDR3 is CASSPVGGQRGIYTF. In nucleotides, the CDR3 is TGTGCCAGCTCACCAGTGGGTGGCCAGAGGGGTATCTACACCTTC.

The V gene is TRBV5-5, the J gene TRBJ2-7; weak D call: TRBD1 (6 bases). V was cut by 4 bases and J by 2 bases, with 13 bases left in between. In germline, CDR1 is SGHKS, CDR2 YYEKEE (reference sequence). The CDR3 is 14 residues long. The CDR3 DNA is TGTGCCAGCAGCGGGAGAACAGGGCCCTACGAGCAGTACTTC. It translates to CASSGRTGPYEQYF. Drawing the rest from reference TRBV5-5 and TRBJ2-7, the complete variable domain is DAGVTQSPTHLIKTRGQQVTLRCSPISGHKSVSWYQQVLGQGPQFIFQYYEKEERGRGNFPDRFSARQFPNYSSELNVNALLLGDSALYLCASSGRTGPYEQYFGPGTRLTVT.

This clonotype appeared many times. The rearrangement links TRBV6-6 to TRBJ1-6; no firm D call. This CDR3 spans 13 amino acids. V was pared by 2 bases and J by 7 bases, with 6 bases between. Germline loops: CDR1 MNHNY, CDR2 SVGAGI (reference sequence). The CDR3 nucleotides read TGTGCCAGCAGTTACGCCTCGAATTCACCCCTCCACTTT. It is translated as CASSYASNSPLHF.

This rearrangement joins TRBV19 to TRBJ2-7; 9 nucleotides align to TRBD2. With V trimmed by 8 bases and J by 5 bases, 7 bases remained unmatched. CDR1 is LNHDA, CDR2 SQIVND, per germline (reference sequence). The CDR3 is made up of 13 amino acids. This CDR3 reads CASAGTSRDEQYF. CDR3 in DNA: TGTGCCAGTGCCGGGACTAGCAGAGACGAGCAGTACTTC.

In its sample, this clonotype was seen a few times. The rearrangement joins TRBV14 to TRBJ2-7; 7 bases line up with TRBD1. Trimming took 0 bases from V and 4 from J; bases not matched to a gene: 9. The CDR3 covers 16 residues. Germline values: CDR1 SGHDN, CDR2 FVKESK. This CDR3 reads CASSQDGTVFLYEQYF. The CDR3, as DNA: TGTGCCAGCAGCCAAGACGGGACAGTTTTCCTGTACGAGCAGTACTTC.